The 28 T cell receptor beta chains below all came from one sample that was sequenced in a study of T cell responses to AZD1222 COVID-19 vaccine (dated by TCRdb to the early 2020s). The library was generated by the immunoSEQ multiplex PCR assay. In TCRdb, the immuneACCESS table is reduced to in-frame sequences with V and J assigned. These tables do not hold every clone; where another copy was compared, an unresolved V gene accounts for under half, and the others remain unexplained. Within this sample are 130,000 to 150,000 clones, with 88% of them counted one time only. The top ten constitute approximately 5.4% of the sample. Sample time point, as interpreted from the label and publication: about 28 days (+/-7) after the second vaccine dose. The label giving this sample's treatment or condition can be read as: meningococcal conjugate vaccine given as trial control. The sequences come from peripheral blood, collected 28 days after the second dose of the MenACWY control vaccine. These TCRs come from an adult who received the MenACWY meningococcal vaccine as a control.

The chain combines TRBV5-1 with TRBJ2-7; no clear D gene. V gave up 3 bases and J gave up 0 bases, with 7 bases separating them. Germline V lookup: CDR1 SGHRS, CDR2 YFSETQ. This CDR3 contains 13 residues. CDR3 in amino acids: CASSYEYSYEQYF. The DNA for the CDR3 is TGCGCCAGCAGCTACGAATACTCCTACGAGCAGTACTTC.

This chain connects TRBV7-9 to TRBJ2-3, with TRBD2 as a possible D gene (5 bases). The germline V and J ends were trimmed by 3 bases and 4 bases, with 20 bases remaining between them. The CDR3 covers 17 residues. Per germline, CDR1 SEHNR and CDR2 FQNEAQ (reference sequence). In DNA, the CDR3 is TGTGCCAGCAGCTTCGGTTGGGGAGTCAAGTGGGCAGATACGCAGTATTTT. Protein: CASSFGWGVKWADTQYF.

This clone was found a few times. This chain links TRBV4-3 with TRBJ1-6, with 10 bases identical to TRBD1. Per the germline V gene, CDR1 is LGHNA and CDR2 is YSLEER. After removal of 0 bases from V and 10 bases from J, the junction contained 6 bases not matched to a gene. The CDR3 runs to 16 residues. The CDR3 reads CASSQEPGQGLSPLHF. The CDR3 region has the DNA TGCGCCAGCAGCCAAGAGCCGGGACAGGGGCTATCACCCCTCCACTTT.

V and J are TRBV7-2 and TRBJ2-1, with TRBD2 as a possible D gene (7 bases). Trimming shortened V by 3 bases and J by 8 bases, and 23 bases separated the two germline ends. The CDR3 covers 17 residues. CDR1 is SGHTA, CDR2 FQGNSA, per germline. CDR3 loop: CASSLGGGEGRRHEQFF. DNA for the CDR3: TGTGCCAGCAGCTTGGGGGGCGGGGAGGGCCGTCGCCATGAGCAGTTCTTC.

This clone has only one observation. The J gene is TRBJ2-7, the V gene TRBV29-1; weak D call: TRBD1 (5 bases). CDR3 length: 12 residues. V dropped 4 bases and J dropped 0 bases, with 7 bases sitting between them. Germline-derived CDR1 and CDR2 are SQVTM and ANQGSEA. The CDR3 region has the DNA TGCAGCGTTGTGGACAACTCCTACGAGCAGTACTTC. Translated: CSVVDNSYEQYF.

The J gene is TRBJ1-6, the V gene TRBV6-2 or TRBV6-3; D gene unclear. CDR3 length equals 14 residues. V was trimmed by 2 bases and J by 8 bases, leaving 10 bases between them. Germline CDR1 is MNHEY and CDR2 is SVGEGT. CDR3 sequence (DNA): TGTGCCAGCAGTTACAGGCAGAGGGATTCACCCCTCCACTTT. Translating it yields CASSYRQRDSPLHF.

This chain uses TRBV7-2 with TRBJ1-2; a possible D gene is TRBD1 (5 bases). V lost 5 bases and J 4 bases, leaving 17 bases between the germline ends. The CDR3 contains 15 residues. Germline V gene sequence: CDR1 SGHTA, CDR2 FQGNSA. CDR3: CASSEVQRGFYGYTF. CDR3 DNA: TGTGCCAGCAGCGAGGTTCAACGGGGGTTCTATGGCTACACCTTC.

The V and J genes are TRBV9 and TRBJ2-5; maybe TRBD1 (6 bases). This CDR3 spans 14 amino acids. The germline V and J ends were trimmed by 0 bases and 5 bases, with 11 bases remaining between them. CDR1 is SGDLS, CDR2 YYNGEE, per germline. CDR3 loop: CASSVGGTSETQYF. CDR3 sequence (DNA): TGTGCCAGCAGCGTAGGAGGGACATCGGAGACCCAGTACTTC.

The chain uses TRBV7-9 and TRBJ2-7; D is possibly TRBD1 or TRBD2 (5 bases each). CDR3 length: 14 amino acids. With 2 bases removed from V and 3 bases from J, the gap between germline ends came to 11 bases. Germline-derived CDR1 and CDR2 are SEHNR and FQNEAQ (reference sequence). The DNA for the CDR3 is TGTGCCAGCAGCTTACCCGGGGACCACTACGAGCAGTACTTC. This translates into CASSLPGDHYEQYF.

The chain links TRBV7-2 to TRBJ2-5; TRBD2 matches 8 bases. The CDR3 has 15 residues. CDR1 and CDR2 (germline): SGHTA, FQGNSA. V lost 2 bases and J lost 5; bases outside the gene matches: 7. CDR3 sequence: CASSLSWTSRETQYF. CDR3 bases: TGTGCCAGCAGCTTAAGCTGGACTAGCAGGGAGACCCAGTACTTC.

The table lists this clone with a few counts. The gene calls are TRBV5-6 and TRBJ1-6; D gene uncertain. CDR1 SGHDT and CDR2 YYEEEE come from the germline V gene. The V gene lost 0 bases and the J gene lost 7 bases, with 11 bases spanning the gap. The CDR3 spans 15 residues. The DNA of the CDR3 is TGTGCCAGCAGCTTGGGGACTCCTGGAAATTCACCCCTCCACTTT. Translation gives CASSLGTPGNSPLHF.

The V call is TRBV21-1, the J call TRBJ1-2; no DNA check was done on the table's D call, TRBD1. TRBV21-1 corresponds to a pseudogene. The CDR3 consists of 14 residues. The CDR3 loop reads CASSKDRNRDLYTF. Written as DNA, the CDR3 is TGTGCCAGCAGCAAAGATAGGAACAGGGACCTCTACACCTTC.

The chain links TRBV2 to TRBJ1-5; D is uncertain. Germline loops: CDR1 SNHLY, CDR2 FYNNEI. The V and J ends lost 4 bases and 3 bases respectively, with 7 bases between them. The CDR3 spans 13 residues. The CDR3 DNA sequence: TGTGCCAGCAGTGGTCGGAACAATCAGCCCCAGCATTTT. Residues: CASSGRNNQPQHF.

This chain uses TRBV6-1 with TRBJ1-3; D not certain. The V gene lost 4 bases and the J gene lost 0 bases, with 13 bases spanning the gap. The CDR3 length is 16 residues. CDR1 and CDR2 from the germline V gene are MNHNS and SASEGT. CDR3 bases: TGTGCCAGCAGTGTAACAGCGATGTCCTCTGGAAACACCATATATTTT. Translating gives CASSVTAMSSGNTIYF.

This clone was seen a handful of times. The V gene is TRBV27, the J gene TRBJ2-2; D is possibly TRBD2 (6 bases). The germline V and J ends were trimmed by 8 bases and 4 bases, with 14 bases remaining between them. This CDR3 is built from 14 residues. CDR1 is MNHEY, CDR2 SMNVEV, per germline (reference sequence). The DNA for the CDR3 is TGTGCCAGCTGCCGGGAGATGTTCACCGGGGAGCTGTTTTTT. It specifies CASCREMFTGELFF.

Only a few counts were recorded for this clone. V is TRBV5-4 and J is TRBJ1-1; D is unclear. The germline gives CDR1 SGHNT, CDR2 YYREEE (reference sequence). The V end was cut by 4 bases, the J end by 1 base, with 11 bases between. The CDR3 consists of 14 residues. Written as DNA, the CDR3 is TGTGCCAGCAGCAGTCGGGGTGGGAACACTGAAGCTTTCTTT. Its protein is CASSSRGGNTEAFF.

This rearrangement joins TRBV28 to TRBJ2-3; D gene ambiguous. This CDR3 has 12 residues. V lost 2 bases to trimming and J lost 3 bases, with 3 bases between them. Germline assignment: CDR1 MDHEN and CDR2 SYDVKM. The CDR3, as DNA: TGTGCCAGCAGTTTAGAGACAGATACGCAGTATTTT. Amino acids: CASSLETDTQYF.

The chain joins TRBV30 to TRBJ1-6, with 7 nucleotides matching TRBD1. J gave up 0 bases and V 1 base, and 3 bases lay outside the gene matches. Germline loops: CDR1 GTSNPN, CDR2 SVGIG (reference sequence). CDR3 size: 16 residues. The CDR3 DNA is TGTGCCTGGAGTGAAAGGGACAGCTCCTATAATTCACCCCTCCACTTT. It specifies CAWSERDSSYNSPLHF.

V and J are TRBV28 and TRBJ1-5; no firm D call. The CDR3 has 13 amino acids. The germline gives CDR1 MDHEN, CDR2 SYDVKM. Trimming took 6 bases from V and 7 from J, leaving 13 bases between them. CDR3 loop: CASSHRSRQPQHF. The CDR3 DNA reads as TGTGCCAGCAGCCATAGATCCCGACAGCCCCAGCATTTT. Combining the CDR3 with reference TRBV28 and TRBJ1-5 gives the whole variable domain DVKVTQSSRYLVKRTGEKVFLECVQDMDHENMFWYRQDPGLGLRLIYFSYDVKMKEKGDIPEGYSVSREKKERFSLILESASTNQTSMYLCASSHRSRQPQHFGDGTRLSIL.

The V call is TRBV2, the J call TRBJ1-1; D ambiguous. Germline V gives CDR1 SNHLY, CDR2 FYNNEI. The CDR3 has 10 residues. V lost 6 bases, J lost 7 bases, and 6 bases lay in between. The CDR3 reads CASREYEAFF. CDR3 nucleotide sequence: TGTGCCAGCAGGGAGTATGAAGCTTTCTTT.

The V gene is TRBV19, the J gene TRBJ1-2; 7 bases align to TRBD1. J gave up 6 bases and V 3 bases, and 4 bases lay outside the gene matches. The V gene's germline CDR1 is LNHDA and CDR2 SQIVND (reference sequence). This CDR3 comprises 13 residues. CDR3 loop: CASSIGTADGYTF. The CDR3 DNA reads TGTGCCAGTAGTATCGGGACAGCCGATGGCTACACCTTC.

The chain couples TRBV28 to TRBJ1-5; 8 nucleotides agree with TRBD1. This CDR3 is 16 amino acids long. Per germline, CDR1 MDHEN and CDR2 SYDVKM. V lost 3 bases, J lost 8 bases, and 12 bases stayed unmatched. The CDR3 nucleotides read TGTGCCAGCAGTTTCCTGGGACAGGCGTCCGGTGAGCCCCAGCATTTT. Translation gives CASSFLGQASGEPQHF.

V usage is TRBV9 and J usage is TRBJ2-2; maybe TRBD2 (6 bases). CDR1 SGDLS and CDR2 YYNGEE come from the germline V gene. CDR3 length equals 16 residues. V dropped 4 bases and J dropped 2 bases, with 15 bases sitting between them. This CDR3 reads CASSITGTGNTGELFF. CDR3 coding DNA: TGTGCCAGCAGCATCACCGGGACTGGAAACACCGGGGAGCTGTTTTTT. Together with reference TRBV9 and TRBJ2-2, the CDR3 gives the full variable domain: DSGVTQTPKHLITATGQRVTLRCSPRSGDLSVYWYQQSLDQGLQFLIQYYNGEERAKGNILERFSAQQFPDLHSELNLSSLELGDSALYFCASSITGTGNTGELFFGEGSRLTVL.

A single count supports this clone. The V and J genes are TRBV6-1 and TRBJ1-2, with a tentative D call TRBD1 (5 bases). V was cut by 1 base and J by 3 bases, with 9 bases left in between. CDR1 and CDR2 (germline): MNHNS, SASEGT. This CDR3 contains 14 residues. DNA for the CDR3: TGTGCCAGCAGTGAAGTCGCAGGGTACTATGGCTACACCTTC. Translated: CASSEVAGYYGYTF.

The chain joins TRBV27 to TRBJ2-1, with 10 bases identical to TRBD1. CDR1 is MNHEY and CDR2 is SMNVEV in the germline V gene (reference sequence). CDR3 length equals 15 residues. With 7 bases clipped from V and 4 bases from J, the junction kept 7 bases outside the gene matches. CDR3 nucleotides: TGTGCCAGCACCTCAATGGGACAGGGGTACAATGAGCAGTTCTTC. This translates into CASTSMGQGYNEQFF.

The chain couples TRBV27 to TRBJ2-1; 8 bases are a match to TRBD2. After removal of 6 bases from V and 4 bases from J, the junction contained 5 bases not matched to a gene. Per germline, CDR1 MNHEY and CDR2 SMNVEV (reference sequence). The CDR3 runs 14 residues. CDR3 DNA sequence: TGTGCCAGCAGCACAGCGGGGGCGTACAATGAGCAGTTCTTC. It yields the protein CASSTAGAYNEQFF.

The chain couples TRBV6-5 to TRBJ2-3; TRBD2 aligns across 7 bases. The CDR3 is 13 amino acids. Trimming took 11 bases from V and 5 from J; bases not matched to a gene: 10. Germline V lookup: CDR1 MNHEY, CDR2 SVGAGI. In DNA form, the CDR3 reads TGTGCCGGCACGCGGGAGTTAGGAGATACGCAGTATTTT. Its translation: CAGTRELGDTQYF.

Here the CDR3 DNA reads TGTGCCAGCAGTGAGGGTGCCCTTCAGCCCCAGCATTTT. This encodes CASSEGALQPQHF. The rearrangement uses TRBV6-1 and TRBJ1-5; D not certain. This CDR3 is built from 13 residues. Germline V lookup: CDR1 MNHNS, CDR2 SASEGT. V was trimmed by 3 bases and J by 6 bases, leaving 9 bases between them.